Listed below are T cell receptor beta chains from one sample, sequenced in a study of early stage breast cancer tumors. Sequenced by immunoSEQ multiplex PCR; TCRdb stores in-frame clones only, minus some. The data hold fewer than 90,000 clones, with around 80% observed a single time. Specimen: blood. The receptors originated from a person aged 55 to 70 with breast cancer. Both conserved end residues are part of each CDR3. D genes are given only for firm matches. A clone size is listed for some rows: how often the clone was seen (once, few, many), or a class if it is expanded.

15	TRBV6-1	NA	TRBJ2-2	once	CASSEAGGSTGELFF
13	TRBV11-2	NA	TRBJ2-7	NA	CASSLGRVYEQYF
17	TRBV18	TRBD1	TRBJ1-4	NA	CASSPYTGGASNEKLFF
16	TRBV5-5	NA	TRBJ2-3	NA	CASSLRTVLIPDTQYF
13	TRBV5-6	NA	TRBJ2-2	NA	CASSLEGAGELFF
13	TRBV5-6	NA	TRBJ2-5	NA	CASSWALQETQYF
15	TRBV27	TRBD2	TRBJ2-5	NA	CASSSGGRLQETQYF
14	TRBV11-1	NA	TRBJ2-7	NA	CASSFESVLNEQYF
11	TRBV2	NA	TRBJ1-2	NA	CASSDGYGYTF
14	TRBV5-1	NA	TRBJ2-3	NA	CASSLTGPGDTQYF